The sequence of this TCR beta chain was determined in a study of blood T cell repertoires in COVID-19. This clone has just one count. V lost 2 bases, J lost 9 bases, and 9 bases lay in between. The CDR3 length is 13 residues. The V gene's germline CDR1 is SGHNT and CDR2 YYREEE (reference sequence). Clones were sequenced by immunoSEQ multiplex PCR, and TCRdb holds only the in-frame ones, with some missing. The sample has 100,000 to 150,000 clones; around three quarters are singletons. The sequencing sample was made of peripheral blood. The clonotype originates from a woman aged 70-85 years with acute or convalescent COVID-19. The V call is TRBV5-4, the J call TRBJ1-6; no clear D. The CDR3 region is CASSLSRISPLHF. The CDR3 DNA sequence: TGTGCCAGCAGCTTATCCAGGATTTCACCCCTCCACTTT.